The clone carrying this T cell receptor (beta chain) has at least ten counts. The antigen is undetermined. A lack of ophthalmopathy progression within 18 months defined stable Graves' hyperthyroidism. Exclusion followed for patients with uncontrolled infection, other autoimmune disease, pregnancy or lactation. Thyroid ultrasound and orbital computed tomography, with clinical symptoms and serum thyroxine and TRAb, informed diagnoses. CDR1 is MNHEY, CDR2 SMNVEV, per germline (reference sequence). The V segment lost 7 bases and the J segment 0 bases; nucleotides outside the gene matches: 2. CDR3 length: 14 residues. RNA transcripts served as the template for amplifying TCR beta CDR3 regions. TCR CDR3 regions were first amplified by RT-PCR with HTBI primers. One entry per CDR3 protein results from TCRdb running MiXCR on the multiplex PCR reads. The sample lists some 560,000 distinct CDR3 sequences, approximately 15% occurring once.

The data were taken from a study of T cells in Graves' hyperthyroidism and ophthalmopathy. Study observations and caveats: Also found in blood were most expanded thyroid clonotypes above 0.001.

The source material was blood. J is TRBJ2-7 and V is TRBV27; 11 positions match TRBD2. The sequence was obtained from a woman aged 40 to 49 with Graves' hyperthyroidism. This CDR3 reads CASILAGGSYEQYF. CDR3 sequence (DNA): TGTGCCAGCATCCTAGCGGGAGGCTCCTACGAGCAGTACTTC.